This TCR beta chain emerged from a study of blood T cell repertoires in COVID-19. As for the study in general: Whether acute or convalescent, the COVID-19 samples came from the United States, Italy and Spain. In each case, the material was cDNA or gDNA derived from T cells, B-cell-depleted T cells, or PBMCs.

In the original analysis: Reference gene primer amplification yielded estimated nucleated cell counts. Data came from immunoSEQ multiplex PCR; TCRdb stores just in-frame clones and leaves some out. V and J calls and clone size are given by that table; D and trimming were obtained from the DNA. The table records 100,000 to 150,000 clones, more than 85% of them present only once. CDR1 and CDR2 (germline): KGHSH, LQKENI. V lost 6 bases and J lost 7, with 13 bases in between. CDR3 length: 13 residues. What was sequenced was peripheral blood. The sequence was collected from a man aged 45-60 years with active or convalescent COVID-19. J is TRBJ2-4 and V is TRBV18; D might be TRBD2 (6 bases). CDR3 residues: CASSEYGGNIQYF. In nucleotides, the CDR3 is TGTGCCAGCTCCGAATATGGGGGGAACATTCAGTACTTC.